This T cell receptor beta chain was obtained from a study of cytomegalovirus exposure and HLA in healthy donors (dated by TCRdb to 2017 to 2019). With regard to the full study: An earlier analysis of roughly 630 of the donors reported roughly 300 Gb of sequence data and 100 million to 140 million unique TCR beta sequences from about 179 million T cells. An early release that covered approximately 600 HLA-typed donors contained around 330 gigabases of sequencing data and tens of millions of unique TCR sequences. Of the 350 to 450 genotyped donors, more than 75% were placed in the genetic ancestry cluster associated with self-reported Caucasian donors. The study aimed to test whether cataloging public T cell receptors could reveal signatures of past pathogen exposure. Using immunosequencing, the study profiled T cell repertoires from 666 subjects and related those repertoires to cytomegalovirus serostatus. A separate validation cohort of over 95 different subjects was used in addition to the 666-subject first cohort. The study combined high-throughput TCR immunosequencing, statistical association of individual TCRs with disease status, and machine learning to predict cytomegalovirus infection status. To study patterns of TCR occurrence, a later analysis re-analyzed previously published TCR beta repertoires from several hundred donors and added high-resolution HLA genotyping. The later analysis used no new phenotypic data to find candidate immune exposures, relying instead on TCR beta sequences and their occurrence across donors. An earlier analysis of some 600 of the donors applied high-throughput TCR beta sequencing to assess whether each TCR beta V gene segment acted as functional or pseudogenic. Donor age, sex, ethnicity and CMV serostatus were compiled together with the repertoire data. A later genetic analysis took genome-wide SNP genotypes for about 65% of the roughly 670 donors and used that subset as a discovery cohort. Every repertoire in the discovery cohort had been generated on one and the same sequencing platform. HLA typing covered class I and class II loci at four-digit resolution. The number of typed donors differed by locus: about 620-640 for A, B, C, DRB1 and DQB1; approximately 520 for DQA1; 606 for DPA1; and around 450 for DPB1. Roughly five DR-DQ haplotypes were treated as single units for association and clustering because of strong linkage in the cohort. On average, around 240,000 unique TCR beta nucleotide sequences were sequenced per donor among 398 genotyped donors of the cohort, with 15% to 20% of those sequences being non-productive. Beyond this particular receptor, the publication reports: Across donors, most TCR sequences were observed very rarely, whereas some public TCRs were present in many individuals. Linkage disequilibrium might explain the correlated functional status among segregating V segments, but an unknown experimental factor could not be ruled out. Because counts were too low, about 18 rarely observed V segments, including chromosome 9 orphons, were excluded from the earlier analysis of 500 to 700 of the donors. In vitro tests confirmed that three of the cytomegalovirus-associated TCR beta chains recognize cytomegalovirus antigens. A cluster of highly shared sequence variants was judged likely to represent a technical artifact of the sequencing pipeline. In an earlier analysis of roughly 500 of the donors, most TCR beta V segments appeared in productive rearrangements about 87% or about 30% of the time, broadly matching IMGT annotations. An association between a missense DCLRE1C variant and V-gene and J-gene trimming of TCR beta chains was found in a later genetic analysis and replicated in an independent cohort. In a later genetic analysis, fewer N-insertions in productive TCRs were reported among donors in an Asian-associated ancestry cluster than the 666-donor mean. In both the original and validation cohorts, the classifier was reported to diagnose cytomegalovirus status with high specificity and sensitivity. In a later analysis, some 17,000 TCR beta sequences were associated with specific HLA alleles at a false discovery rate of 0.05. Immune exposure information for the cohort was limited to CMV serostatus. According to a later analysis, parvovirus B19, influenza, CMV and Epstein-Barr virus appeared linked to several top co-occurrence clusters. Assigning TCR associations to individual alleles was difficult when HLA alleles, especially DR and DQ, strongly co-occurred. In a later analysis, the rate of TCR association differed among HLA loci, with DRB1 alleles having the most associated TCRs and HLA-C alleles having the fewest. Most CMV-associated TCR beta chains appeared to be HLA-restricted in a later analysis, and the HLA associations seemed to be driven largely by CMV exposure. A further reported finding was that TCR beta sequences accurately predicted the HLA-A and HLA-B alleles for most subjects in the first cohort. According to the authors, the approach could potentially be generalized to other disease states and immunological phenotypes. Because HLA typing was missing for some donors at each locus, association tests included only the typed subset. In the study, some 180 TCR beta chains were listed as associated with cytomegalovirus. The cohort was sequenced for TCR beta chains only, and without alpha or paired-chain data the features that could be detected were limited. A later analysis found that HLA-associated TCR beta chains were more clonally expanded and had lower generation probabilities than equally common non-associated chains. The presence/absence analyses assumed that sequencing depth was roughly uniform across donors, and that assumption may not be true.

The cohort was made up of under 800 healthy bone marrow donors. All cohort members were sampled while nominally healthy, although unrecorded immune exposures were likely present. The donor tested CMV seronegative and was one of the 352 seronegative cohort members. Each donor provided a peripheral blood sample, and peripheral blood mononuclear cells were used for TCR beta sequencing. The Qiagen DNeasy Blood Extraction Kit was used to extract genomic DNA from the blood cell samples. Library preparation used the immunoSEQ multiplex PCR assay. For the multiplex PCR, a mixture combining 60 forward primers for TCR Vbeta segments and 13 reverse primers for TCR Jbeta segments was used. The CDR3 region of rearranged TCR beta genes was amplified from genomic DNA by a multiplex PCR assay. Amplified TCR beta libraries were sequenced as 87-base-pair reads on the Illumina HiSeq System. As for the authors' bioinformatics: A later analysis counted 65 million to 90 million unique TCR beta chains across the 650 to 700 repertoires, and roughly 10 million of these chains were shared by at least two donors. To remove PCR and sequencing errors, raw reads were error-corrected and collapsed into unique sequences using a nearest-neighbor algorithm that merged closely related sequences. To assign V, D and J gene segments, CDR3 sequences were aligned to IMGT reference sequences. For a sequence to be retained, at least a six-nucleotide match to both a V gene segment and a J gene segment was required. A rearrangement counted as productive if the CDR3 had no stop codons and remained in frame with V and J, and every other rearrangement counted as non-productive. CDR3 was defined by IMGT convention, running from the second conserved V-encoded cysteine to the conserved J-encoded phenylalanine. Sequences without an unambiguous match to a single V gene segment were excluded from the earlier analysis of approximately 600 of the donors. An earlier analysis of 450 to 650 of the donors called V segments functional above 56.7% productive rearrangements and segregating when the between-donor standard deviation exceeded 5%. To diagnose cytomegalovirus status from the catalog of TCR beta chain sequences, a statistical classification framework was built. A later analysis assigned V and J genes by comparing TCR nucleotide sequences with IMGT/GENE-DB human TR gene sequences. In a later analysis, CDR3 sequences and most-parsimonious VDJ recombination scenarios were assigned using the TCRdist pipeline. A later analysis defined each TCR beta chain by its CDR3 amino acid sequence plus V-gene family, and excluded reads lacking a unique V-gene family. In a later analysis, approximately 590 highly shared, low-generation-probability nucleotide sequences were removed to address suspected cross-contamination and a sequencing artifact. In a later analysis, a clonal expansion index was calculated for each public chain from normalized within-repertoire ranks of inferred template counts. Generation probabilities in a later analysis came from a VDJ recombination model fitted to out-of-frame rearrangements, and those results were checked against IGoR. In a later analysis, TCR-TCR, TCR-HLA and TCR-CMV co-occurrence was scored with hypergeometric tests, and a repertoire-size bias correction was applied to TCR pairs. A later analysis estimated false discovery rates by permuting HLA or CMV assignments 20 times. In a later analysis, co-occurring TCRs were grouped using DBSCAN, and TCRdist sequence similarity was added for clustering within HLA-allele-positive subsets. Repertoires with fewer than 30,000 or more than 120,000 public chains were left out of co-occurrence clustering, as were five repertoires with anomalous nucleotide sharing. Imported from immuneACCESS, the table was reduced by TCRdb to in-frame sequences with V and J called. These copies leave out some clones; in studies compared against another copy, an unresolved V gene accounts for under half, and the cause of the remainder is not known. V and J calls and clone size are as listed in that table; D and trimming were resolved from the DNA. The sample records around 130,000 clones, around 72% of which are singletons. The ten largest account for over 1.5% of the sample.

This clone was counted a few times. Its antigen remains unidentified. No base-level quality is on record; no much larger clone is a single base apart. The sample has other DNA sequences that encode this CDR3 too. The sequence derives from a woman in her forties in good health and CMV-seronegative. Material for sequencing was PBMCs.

The DNA sequence is TGTGCCAGTACCCTGAGGGCGGGGAACACTGAAGCTTTCTTT. Its coded protein is CASTLRAGNTEAFF. The chain is encoded by TRBV19 joined to TRBJ1-1; confidence is insufficient to name the D gene. For CDR1 and CDR2, the germline V gene (reference sequence) lists LNHDA and SQIVND. V loses 7 bases, J loses 1 base, and the germline ends lie 13 bases apart. Reading from cysteine to phenylalanine, the CDR3 counts 14 amino acids. CDR3 DNA only is kept here, 42 bases in frame from base 1.